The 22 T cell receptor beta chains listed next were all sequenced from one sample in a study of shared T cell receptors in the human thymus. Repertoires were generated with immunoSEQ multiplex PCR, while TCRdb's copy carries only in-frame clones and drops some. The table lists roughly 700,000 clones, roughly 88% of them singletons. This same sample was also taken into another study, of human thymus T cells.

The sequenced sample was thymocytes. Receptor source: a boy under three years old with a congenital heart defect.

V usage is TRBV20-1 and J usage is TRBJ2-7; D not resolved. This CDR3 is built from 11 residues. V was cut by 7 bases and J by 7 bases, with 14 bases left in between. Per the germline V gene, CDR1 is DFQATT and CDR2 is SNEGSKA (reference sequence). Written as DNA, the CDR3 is TGCAGTGGAACTCCGGCCGGGGAGCAGTACTTC. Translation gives CSGTPAGEQYF.

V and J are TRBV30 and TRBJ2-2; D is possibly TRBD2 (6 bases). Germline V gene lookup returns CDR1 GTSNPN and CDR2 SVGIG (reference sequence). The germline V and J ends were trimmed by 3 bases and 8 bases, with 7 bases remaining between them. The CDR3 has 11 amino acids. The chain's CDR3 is CAWRAGGELFF. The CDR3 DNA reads TGTGCCTGGAGAGCGGGTGGGGAGCTGTTTTTT.

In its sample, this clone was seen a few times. CDR3 DNA sequence: TGTGCCAGCAGCAGGTTGGGCCAGCCCGAGCAGTACTTC. Translating it yields CASSRLGQPEQYF. V usage is TRBV7-9 and J usage is TRBJ2-7; D is uncertain. Germline V gene data show CDR1 as SEHNR and CDR2 as FQNEAQ (reference sequence). The CDR3 spans 13 residues. The V end lost 5 bases, the J end lost 6 bases, and 14 bases lay between the germline ends.

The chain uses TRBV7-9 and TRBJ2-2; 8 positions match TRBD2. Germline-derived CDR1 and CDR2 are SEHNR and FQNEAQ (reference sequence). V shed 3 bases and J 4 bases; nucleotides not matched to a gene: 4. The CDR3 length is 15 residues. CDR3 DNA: TGTGCCAGCAGCTTGGGTCGGGAGGGCACCGGGGAGCTGTTTTTT. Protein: CASSLGREGTGELFF.

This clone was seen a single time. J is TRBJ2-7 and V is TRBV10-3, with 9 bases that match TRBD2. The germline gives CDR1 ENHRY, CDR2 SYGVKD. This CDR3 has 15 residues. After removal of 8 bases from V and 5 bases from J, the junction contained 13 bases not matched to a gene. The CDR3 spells CAIGLAGKGTHEQYF. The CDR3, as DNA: TGTGCCATCGGGCTAGCGGGGAAAGGGACCCACGAGCAGTACTTC.

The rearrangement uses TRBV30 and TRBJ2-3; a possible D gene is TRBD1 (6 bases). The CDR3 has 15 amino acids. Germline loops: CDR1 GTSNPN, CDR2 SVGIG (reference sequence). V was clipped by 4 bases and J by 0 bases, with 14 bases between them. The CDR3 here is CAWTLGTYSTDTQYF. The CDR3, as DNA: TGTGCCTGGACCCTCGGGACATATAGCACAGATACGCAGTATTTT.

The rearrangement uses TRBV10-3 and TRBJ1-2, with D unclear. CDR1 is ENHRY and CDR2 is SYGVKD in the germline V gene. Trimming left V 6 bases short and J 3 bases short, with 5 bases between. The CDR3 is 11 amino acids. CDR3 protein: CAIRQHYGYTF. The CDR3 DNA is TGTGCCATCAGACAGCACTATGGCTACACCTTC.

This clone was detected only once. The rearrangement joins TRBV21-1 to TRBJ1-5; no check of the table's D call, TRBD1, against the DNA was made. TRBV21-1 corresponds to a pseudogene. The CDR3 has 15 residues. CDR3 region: CASSNYRVRNQPQHF. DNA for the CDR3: TGTGCCAGCAGCAACTACAGGGTTCGCAATCAGCCCCAGCATTTT.

This chain's CDR3 is CASSPRGTGGTEAFF. Written as DNA, the CDR3 is TGTGCCAGCTCACCAAGGGGGACAGGGGGCACTGAAGCTTTCTTT. J is TRBJ1-1 and V is TRBV18; 11 bases match TRBD1. J lost 4 bases, V lost 2 bases, and 3 bases had no gene match. The CDR3 spans 15 residues. The germline V gene encodes CDR1 KGHSH and CDR2 LQKENI.

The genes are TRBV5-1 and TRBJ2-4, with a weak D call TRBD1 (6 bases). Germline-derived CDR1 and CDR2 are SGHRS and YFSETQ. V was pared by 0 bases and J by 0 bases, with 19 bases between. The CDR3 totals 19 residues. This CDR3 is CASSLAVEGDGLAKNIQYF. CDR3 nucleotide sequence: TGCGCCAGCAGCTTGGCGGTTGAGGGGGATGGATTAGCCAAAAACATTCAGTACTTC.

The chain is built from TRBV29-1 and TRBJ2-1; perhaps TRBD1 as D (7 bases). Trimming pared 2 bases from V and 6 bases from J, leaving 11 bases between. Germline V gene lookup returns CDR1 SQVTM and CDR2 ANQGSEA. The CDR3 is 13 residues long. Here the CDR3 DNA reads TGCAGCGTTGAAAGGCAGGGGGGCAATGAGCAGTTCTTC. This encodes CSVERQGGNEQFF.

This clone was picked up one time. Written as DNA, the CDR3 is TGTGCCAGCAGTTTCCCCCTCGCTCGACTAGCGGGAAGGTACGAGCAGTACTTC. Translated, it gives CASSFPLARLAGRYEQYF. The chain combines TRBV28 with TRBJ2-5, with 11 nucleotides matching TRBD2. The J call could be wrong; TRBJ2-7 is a better fit for the DNA end. Germline lookup yields CDR1 MDHEN and CDR2 SYDVKM. The CDR3 sequence is 18 residues long.

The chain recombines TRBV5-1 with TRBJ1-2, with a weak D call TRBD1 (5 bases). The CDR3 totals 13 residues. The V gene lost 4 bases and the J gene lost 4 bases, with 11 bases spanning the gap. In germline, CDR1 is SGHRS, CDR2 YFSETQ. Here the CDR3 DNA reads TGCGCCAGCAGCCCGGGGGGAGGCTATGGCTACACCTTC. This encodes CASSPGGGYGYTF. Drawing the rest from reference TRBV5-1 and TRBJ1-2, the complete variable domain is KAGVTQTPRYLIKTRGQQVTLSCSPISGHRSVSWYQQTPGQGLQFLFEYFSETQRNKGNFPGRFSGRQFSNSRSEMNVSTLELGDSALYLCASSPGGGYGYTFGSGTRLTVV.

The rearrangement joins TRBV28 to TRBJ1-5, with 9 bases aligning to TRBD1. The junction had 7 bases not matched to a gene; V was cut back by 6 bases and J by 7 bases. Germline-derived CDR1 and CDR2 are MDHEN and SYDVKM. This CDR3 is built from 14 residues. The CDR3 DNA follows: TGTGCCAGCAGCCCCGGACAGGGGTACCAGCCCCAGCATTTT. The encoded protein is CASSPGQGYQPQHF. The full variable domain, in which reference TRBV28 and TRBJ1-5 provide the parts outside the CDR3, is DVKVTQSSRYLVKRTGEKVFLECVQDMDHENMFWYRQDPGLGLRLIYFSYDVKMKEKGDIPEGYSVSREKKERFSLILESASTNQTSMYLCASSPGQGYQPQHFGDGTRLSIL.

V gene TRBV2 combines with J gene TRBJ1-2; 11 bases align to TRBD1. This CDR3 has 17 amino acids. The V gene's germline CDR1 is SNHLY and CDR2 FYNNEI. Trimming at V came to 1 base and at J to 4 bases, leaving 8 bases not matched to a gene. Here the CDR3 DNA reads TGTGCCAGCAGTGAAGGGACAGGGGGCCTTGAAGGCTATGGCTACACCTTC. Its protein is CASSEGTGGLEGYGYTF.

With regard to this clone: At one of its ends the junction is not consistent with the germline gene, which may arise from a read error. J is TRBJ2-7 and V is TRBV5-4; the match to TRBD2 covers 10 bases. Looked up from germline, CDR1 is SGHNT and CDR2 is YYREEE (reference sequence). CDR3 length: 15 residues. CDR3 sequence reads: CASTLGTGTSEEQYF. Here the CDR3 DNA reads TGTGCCAGCACCTTGGGGACCGGGACTAGCGAAGAGCAGTACTTC. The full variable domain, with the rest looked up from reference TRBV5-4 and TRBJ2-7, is ETGVTQSPTHLIKTRGQQVTLRCSSQSGHNTVSWYQQALGQGPQFIFQYYREEENGRGNFPPRFSGLQFPNYSSELNVNALELDDSALYLCASTLGTGTSEEQYFGPGTRLTVT.

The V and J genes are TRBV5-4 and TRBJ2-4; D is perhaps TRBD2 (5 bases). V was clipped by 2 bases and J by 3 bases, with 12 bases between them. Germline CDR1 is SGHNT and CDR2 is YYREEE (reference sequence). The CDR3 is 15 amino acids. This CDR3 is CASSFRGWGKNIQYF. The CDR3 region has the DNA TGTGCCAGCAGCTTCCGGGGATGGGGCAAAAACATTCAGTACTTC.

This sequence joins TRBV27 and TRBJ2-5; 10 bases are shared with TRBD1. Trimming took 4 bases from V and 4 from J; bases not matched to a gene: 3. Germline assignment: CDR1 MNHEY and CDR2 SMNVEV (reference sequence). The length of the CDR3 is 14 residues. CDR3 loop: CASSWDRGGETQYF. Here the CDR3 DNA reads TGTGCCAGCAGTTGGGACAGGGGAGGAGAGACCCAGTACTTC.

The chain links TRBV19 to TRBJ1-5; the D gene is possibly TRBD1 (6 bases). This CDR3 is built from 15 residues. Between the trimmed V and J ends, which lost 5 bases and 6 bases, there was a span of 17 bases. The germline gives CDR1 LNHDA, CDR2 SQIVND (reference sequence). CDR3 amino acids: CASSSGAPKCQPQHF. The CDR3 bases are TGTGCCAGTAGTTCAGGGGCACCTAAATGTCAGCCCCAGCATTTT.

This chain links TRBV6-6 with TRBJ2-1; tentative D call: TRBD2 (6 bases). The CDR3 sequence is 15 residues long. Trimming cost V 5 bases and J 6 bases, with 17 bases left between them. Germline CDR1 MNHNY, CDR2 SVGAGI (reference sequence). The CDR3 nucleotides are TGTGCCAGCAGTCCCCCTAACGGGAGCCTCAATGAGCAGTTCTTC. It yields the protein CASSPPNGSLNEQFF.

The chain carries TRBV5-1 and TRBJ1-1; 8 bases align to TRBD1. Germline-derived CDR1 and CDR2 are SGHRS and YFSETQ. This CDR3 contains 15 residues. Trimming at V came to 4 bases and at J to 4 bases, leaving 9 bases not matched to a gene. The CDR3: CASSNTRGLGTEAFF. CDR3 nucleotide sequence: TGCGCCAGCAGCAATACCAGGGGGCTTGGCACTGAAGCTTTCTTT. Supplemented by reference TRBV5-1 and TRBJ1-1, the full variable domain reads KAGVTQTPRYLIKTRGQQVTLSCSPISGHRSVSWYQQTPGQGLQFLFEYFSETQRNKGNFPGRFSGRQFSNSRSEMNVSTLELGDSALYLCASSNTRGLGTEAFFGQGTRLTVV.

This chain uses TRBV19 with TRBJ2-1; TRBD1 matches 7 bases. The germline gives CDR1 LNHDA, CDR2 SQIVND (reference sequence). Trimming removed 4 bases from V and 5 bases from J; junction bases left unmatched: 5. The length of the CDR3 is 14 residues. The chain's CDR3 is CASSRDSPHNEQFF. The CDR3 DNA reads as TGTGCCAGTAGTAGGGACAGCCCCCACAATGAGCAGTTCTTC.